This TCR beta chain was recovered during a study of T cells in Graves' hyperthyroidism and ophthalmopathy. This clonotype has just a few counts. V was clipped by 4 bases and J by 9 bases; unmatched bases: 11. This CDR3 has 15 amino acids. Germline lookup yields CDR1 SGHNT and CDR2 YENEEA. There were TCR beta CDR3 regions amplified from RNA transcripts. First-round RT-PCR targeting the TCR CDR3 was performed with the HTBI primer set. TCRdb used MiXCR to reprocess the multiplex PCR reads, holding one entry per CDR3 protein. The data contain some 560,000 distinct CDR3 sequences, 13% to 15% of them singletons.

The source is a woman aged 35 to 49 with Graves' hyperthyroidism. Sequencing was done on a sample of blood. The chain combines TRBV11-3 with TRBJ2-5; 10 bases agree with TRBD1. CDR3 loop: CASSWDRGRREAQYF. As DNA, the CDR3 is TGTGCCAGCAGCTGGGACAGGGGTAGACGGGAGGCCCAGTACTTC.